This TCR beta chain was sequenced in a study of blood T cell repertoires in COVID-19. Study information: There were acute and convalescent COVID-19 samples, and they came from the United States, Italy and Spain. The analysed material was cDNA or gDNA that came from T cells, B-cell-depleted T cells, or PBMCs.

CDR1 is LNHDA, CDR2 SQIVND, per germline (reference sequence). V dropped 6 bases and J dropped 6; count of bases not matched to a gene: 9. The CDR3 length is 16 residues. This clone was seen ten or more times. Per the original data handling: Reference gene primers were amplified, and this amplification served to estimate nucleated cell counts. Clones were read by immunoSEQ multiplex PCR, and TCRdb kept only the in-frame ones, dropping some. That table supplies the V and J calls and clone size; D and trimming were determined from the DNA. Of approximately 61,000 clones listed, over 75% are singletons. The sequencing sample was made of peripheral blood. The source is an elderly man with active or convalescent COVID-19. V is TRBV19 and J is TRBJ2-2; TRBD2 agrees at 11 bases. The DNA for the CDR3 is TGTGCCAGTAGCACCGGGGGGACTAGCGGCGCCGGGGAGCTGTTTTTT. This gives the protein CASSTGGTSGAGELFF.